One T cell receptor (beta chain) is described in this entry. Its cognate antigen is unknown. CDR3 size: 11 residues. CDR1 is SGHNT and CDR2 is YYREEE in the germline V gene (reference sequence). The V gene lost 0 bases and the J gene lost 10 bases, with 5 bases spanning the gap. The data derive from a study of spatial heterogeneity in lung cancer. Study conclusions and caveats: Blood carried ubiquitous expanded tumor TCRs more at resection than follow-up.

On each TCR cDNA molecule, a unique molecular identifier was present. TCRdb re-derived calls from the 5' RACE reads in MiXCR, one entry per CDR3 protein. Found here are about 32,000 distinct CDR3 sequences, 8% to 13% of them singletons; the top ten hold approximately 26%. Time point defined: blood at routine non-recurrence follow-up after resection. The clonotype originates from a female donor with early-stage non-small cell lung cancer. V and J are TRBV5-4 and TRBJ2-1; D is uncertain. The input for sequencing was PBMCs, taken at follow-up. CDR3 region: CASSLGLEQFF. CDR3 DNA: TGTGCCAGCAGCTTGGGACTGGAGCAGTTCTTC.